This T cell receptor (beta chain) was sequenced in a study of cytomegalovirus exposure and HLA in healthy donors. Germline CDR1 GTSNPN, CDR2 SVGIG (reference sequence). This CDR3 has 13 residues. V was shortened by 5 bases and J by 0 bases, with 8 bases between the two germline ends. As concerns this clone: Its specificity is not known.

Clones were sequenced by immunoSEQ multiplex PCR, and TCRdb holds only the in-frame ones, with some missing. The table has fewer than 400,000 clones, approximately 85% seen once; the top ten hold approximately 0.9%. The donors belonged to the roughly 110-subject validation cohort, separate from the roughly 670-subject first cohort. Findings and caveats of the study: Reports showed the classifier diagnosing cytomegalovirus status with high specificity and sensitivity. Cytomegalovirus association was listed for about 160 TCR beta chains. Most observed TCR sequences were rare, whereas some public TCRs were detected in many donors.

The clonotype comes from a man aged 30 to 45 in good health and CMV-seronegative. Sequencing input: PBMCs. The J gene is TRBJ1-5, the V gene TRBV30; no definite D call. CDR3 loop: CAWGQYSNQPQHF. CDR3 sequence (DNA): TGTGCCTGGGGCCAGTATAGCAATCAGCCCCAGCATTTT.